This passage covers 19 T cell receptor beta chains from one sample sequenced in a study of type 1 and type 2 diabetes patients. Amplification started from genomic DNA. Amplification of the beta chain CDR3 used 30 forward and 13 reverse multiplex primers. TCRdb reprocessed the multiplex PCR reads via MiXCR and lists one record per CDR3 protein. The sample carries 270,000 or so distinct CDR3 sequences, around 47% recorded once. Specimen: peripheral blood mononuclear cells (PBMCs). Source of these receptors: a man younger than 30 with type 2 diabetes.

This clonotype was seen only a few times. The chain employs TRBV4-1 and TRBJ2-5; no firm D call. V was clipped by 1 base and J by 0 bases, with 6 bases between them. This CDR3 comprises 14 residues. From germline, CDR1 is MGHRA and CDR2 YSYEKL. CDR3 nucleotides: TGCGCCAGCAGCCAAGTCGACAACCAAGAGACCCAGTACTTC. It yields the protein CASSQVDNQETQYF.

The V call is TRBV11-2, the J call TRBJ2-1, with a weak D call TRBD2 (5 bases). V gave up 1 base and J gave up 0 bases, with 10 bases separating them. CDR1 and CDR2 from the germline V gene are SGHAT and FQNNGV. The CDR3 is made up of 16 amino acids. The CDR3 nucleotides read TGTGCCAGCAGCTTAGTAACGGGAAACTCCTACAATGAGCAGTTCTTC. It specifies CASSLVTGNSYNEQFF.

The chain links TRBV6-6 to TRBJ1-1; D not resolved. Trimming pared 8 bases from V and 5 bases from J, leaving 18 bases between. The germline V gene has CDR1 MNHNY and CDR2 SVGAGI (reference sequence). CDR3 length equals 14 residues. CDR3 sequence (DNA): TGTGCCAGCGGGATCAGACGGTCTTCGACTGAAGCTTTCTTT. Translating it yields CASGIRRSSTEAFF.

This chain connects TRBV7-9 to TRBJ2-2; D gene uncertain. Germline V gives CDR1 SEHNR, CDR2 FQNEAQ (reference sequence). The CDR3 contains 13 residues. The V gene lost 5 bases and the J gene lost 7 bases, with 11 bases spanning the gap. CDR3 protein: CASSQDTLGELFF. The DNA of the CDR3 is TGTGCCAGCAGCCAAGATACGCTCGGGGAGCTGTTTTTT.

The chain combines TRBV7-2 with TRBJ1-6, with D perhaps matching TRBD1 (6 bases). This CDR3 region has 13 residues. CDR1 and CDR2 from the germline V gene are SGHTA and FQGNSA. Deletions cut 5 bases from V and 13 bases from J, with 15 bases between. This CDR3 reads CASSQESQGPLHF. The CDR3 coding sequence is TGTGCCAGCAGCCAGGAAAGTCAGGGGCCCCTCCACTTT.

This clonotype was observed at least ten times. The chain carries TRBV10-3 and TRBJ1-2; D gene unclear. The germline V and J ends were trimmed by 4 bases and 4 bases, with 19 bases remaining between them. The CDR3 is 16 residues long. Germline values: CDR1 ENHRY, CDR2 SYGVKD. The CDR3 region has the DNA TGTGCCATCAGTGTTAATACCTCACCCGCCTCCTATGGCTACACCTTC. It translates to CAISVNTSPASYGYTF.

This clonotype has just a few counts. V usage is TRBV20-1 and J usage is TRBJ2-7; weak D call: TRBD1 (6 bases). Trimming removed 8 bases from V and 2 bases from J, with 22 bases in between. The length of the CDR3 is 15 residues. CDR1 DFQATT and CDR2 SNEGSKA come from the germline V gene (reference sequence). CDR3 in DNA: TGCAGTACCAGAATCCTCGGGACACCCACCTACGAGCAGTACTTC. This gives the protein CSTRILGTPTYEQYF.

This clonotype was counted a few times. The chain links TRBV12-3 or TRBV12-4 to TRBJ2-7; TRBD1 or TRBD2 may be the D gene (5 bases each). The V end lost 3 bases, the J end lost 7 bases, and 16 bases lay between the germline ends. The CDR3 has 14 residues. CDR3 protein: CASSFEAGTEEQYF. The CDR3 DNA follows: TGTGCCAGCAGTTTTGAGGCAGGGACGGAAGAGCAGTACTTC.

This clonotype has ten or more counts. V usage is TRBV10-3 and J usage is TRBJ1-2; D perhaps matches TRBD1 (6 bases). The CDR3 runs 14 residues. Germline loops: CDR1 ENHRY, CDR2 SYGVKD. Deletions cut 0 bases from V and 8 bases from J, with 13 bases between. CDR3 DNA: TGTGCCATCAGTGAGTCGGTAGGGGGATTCGGCTACACCTTC. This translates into CAISESVGGFGYTF.

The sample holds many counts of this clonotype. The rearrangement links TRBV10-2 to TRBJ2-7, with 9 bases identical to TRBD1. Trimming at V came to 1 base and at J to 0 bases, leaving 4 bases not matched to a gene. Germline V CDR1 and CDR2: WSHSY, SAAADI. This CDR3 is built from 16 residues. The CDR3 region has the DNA TGCGCCAGCAGTGAGTTGTCGGGACAGGGCTCCTACGAGCAGTACTTC. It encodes CASSELSGQGSYEQYF.

DNA of the CDR3: TGCAGTGCTCCGGGACAGGGGGCACTCAATGAGCAGTTCTTC. This sequence encodes CSAPGQGALNEQFF. This sequence joins TRBV20-1 and TRBJ2-1, with TRBD1 matching over 12 bases. Germline CDR1 is DFQATT and CDR2 is SNEGSKA (reference sequence). The CDR3 is made up of 14 amino acids. The J segment lost 6 bases and the V segment lost 5 bases, leaving 5 bases of the junction unmatched.

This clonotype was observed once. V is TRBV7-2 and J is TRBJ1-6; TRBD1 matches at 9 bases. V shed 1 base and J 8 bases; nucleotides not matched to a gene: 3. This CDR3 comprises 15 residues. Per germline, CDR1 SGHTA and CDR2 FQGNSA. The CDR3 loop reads CASSLGTGEYSPLHF. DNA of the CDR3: TGTGCCAGCAGCTTAGGGACAGGGGAATATTCACCCCTCCACTTT.

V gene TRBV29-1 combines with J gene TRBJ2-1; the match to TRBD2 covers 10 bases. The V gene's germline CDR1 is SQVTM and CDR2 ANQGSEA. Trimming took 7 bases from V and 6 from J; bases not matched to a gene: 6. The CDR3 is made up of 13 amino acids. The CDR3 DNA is TGCAGCGCAGTAGCGGGAGGTTTCAATGAGCAGTTCTTC. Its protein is CSAVAGGFNEQFF.

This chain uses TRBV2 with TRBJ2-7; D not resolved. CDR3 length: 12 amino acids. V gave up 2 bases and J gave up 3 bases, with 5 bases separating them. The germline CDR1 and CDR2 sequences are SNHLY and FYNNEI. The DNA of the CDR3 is TGTGCCAGCAGTGAATATTTCTACGAGCAGTACTTC. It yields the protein CASSEYFYEQYF.

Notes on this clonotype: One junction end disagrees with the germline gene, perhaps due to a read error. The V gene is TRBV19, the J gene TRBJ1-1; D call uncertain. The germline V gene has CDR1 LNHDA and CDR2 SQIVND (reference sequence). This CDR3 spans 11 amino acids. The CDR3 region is CTSSIRAEAFF. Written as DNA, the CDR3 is TGTACCAGCAGTATCCGAGCTGAAGCTTTCTTT.

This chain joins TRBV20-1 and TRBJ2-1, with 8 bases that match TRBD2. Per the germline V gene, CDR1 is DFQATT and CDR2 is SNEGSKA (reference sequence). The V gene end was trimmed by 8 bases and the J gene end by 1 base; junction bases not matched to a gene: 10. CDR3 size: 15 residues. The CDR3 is CSPHSPSGSYNEQFF. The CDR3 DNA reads TGCAGTCCTCACAGCCCTAGCGGGTCCTACAATGAGCAGTTCTTC.

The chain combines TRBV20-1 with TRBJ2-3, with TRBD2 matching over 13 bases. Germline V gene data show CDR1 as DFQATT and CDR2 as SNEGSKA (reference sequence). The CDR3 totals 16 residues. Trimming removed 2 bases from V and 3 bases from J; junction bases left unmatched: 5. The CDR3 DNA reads TGCAGTGCTAGACGGACTAGCGGGGGCGGAACAGATACGCAGTATTTT. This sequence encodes CSARRTSGGGTDTQYF.

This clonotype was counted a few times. The CDR3 bases are TGTGCCAGTCAGGGTCCTGTCTATGGCTACACCTTC. Translating gives CASQGPVYGYTF. The chain carries TRBV19 and TRBJ1-2, with TRBD1 as a possible D gene (5 bases). CDR1 and CDR2 (germline): LNHDA, SQIVND (reference sequence). Trimming pared 8 bases from V and 4 bases from J, leaving 11 bases between. CDR3 size: 12 residues.

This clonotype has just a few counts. CDR3 sequence reads: CASSSDSNYNSPLHF. The CDR3 region has the DNA TGTGCCAGTAGTAGCGACAGCAACTATAATTCACCCCTCCACTTT. The chain uses TRBV19 and TRBJ1-6; perhaps TRBD1 as D (5 bases). Trimming left V 4 bases short and J 3 bases short, with 10 bases between. In germline, CDR1 is LNHDA, CDR2 SQIVND (reference sequence). CDR3 size: 15 residues.